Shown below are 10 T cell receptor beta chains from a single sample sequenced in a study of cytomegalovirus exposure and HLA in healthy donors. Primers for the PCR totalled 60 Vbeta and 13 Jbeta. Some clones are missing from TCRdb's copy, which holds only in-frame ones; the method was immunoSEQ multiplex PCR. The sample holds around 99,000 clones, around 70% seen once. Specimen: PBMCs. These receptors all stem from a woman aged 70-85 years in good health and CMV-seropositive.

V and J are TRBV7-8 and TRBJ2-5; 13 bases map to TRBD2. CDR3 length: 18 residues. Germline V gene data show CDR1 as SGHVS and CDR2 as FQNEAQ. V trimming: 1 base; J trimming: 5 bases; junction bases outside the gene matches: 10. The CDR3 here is CASSLVSTSGGAGETQYF. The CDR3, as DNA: TGTGCCAGCAGCTTAGTTAGCACTAGCGGGGGGGCGGGGGAGACCCAGTACTTC.

In nucleotides, the CDR3 is TGTGCCAGCAGGGACAACAGGGTCCCTGGGGCCAACGTCCTGACTTTC. Translated, it gives CASRDNRVPGANVLTF. This chain connects TRBV7-6 to TRBJ2-6; possible D gene TRBD1, 6 bases. The germline V gene has CDR1 SGHVS and CDR2 FNYEAQ. The V end lost 6 bases, the J end lost 2 bases, and 14 bases lay between the germline ends. The CDR3 runs to 16 residues.

The CDR3 here is CSVVGRGNYGYTF. DNA for the CDR3: TGCAGCGTTGTGGGTCGGGGGAACTATGGCTACACCTTC. V is TRBV29-1 and J is TRBJ1-2, with D perhaps TRBD1 (5 bases). The CDR3 contains 13 residues. Germline CDR1 reads SQVTM; CDR2 reads ANQGSEA. The V end lost 4 bases, the J end lost 2 bases, and 11 bases lay between the germline ends.

The CDR3 loop reads CAWSVRLRNQPQHF. DNA of the CDR3: TGTGCCTGGAGTGTACGTTTGCGAAATCAGCCCCAGCATTTT. V usage is TRBV30 and J usage is TRBJ1-5, with unresolved D. V lost 0 bases, J lost 4 bases, and 10 bases lay in between. The CDR3 runs to 14 residues. Germline loops: CDR1 GTSNPN, CDR2 SVGIG (reference sequence). The whole variable domain, remainder taken from reference TRBV30 and TRBJ1-5, is SQTIHQWPATLVQPVGSPLSLECTVEGTSNPNLYWYRQAAGRGLQLLFYSVGIGQISSEVPQNLSASRPQDRQFILSSKKLLLSDSGFYLCAWSVRLRNQPQHFGDGTRLSIL.

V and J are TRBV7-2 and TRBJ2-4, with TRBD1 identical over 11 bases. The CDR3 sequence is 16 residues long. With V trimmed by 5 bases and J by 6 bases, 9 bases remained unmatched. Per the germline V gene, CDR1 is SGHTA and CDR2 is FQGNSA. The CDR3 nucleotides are TGTGCCAGCAGCCCTCCGGAGGACAGGGGGCCAAACATTCAGTACTTC. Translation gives CASSPPEDRGPNIQYF.

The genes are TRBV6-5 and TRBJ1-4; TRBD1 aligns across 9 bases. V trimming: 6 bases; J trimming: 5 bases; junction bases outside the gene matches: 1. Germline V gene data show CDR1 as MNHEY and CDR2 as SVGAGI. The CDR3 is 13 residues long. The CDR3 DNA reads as TGTGCCAGCAGGGGGACAGGGAATGAAAAACTGTTTTTT. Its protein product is CASRGTGNEKLFF.

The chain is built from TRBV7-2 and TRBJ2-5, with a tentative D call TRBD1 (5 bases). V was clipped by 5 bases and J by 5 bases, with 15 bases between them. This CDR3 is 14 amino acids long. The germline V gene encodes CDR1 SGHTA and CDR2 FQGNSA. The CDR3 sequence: CASSPQGLGETQYF. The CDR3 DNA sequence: TGTGCCAGCAGCCCTCAGGGCTTGGGGGAGACCCAGTACTTC.

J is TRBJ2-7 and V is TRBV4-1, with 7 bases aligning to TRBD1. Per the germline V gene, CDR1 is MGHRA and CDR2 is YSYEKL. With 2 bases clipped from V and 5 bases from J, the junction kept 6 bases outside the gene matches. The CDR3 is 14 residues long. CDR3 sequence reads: CASSQNRGFDEQYF. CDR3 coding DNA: TGCGCCAGCAGCCAAAACAGGGGCTTCGACGAGCAGTACTTC.

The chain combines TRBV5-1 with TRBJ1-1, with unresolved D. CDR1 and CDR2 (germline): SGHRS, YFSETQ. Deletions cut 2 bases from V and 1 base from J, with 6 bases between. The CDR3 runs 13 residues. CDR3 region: CASSLGGNTEAFF. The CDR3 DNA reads TGCGCCAGCAGCTTAGGAGGGAACACTGAAGCTTTCTTT.

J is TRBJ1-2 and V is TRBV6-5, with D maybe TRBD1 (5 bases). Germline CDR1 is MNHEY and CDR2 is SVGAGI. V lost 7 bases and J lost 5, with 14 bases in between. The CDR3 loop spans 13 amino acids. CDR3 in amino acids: CASITPGDYGYTF. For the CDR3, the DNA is TGTGCCAGCATTACTCCGGGGGATTATGGCTACACCTTC.